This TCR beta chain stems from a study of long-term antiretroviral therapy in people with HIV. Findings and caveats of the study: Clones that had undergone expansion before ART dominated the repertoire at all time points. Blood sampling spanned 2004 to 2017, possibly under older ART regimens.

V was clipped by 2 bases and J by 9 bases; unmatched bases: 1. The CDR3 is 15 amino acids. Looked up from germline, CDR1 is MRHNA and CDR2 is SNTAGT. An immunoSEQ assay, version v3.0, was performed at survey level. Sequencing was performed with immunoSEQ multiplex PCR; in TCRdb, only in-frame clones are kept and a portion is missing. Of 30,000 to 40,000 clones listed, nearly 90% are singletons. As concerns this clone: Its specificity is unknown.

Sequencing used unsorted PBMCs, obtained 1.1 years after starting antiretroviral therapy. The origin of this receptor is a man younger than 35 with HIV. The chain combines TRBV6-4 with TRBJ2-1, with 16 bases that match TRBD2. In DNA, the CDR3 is TGTGCCAGCAGTGACGGGACTAGCGGGGGGGGTGAGCAGTTCTTC. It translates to CASSDGTSGGGEQFF.